Below, one T cell receptor beta chain is given with its context. The antigen remains undetermined. Use of 60 Vbeta and 13 Jbeta primers characterized the PCR. Assay: immunoSEQ multiplex PCR; the TCRdb copy retains only in-frame clones and omits some. The table shows about 150,000 clones, with 75% to 90% occurring only once. This specimen belongs to a study of cytomegalovirus exposure and HLA in healthy donors. General study results and limits: Later on, a genetic analysis was performed. It linked a missense variant in DCLRE1C with V- and J-gene trimming of TCR beta. Generally TCR sequences proved uncommon, though certain public TCRs appeared in numerous donors. An analysis was carried out later, and it reportedly showed fewer N-insertions in an Asian-associated ancestry cluster than the 666-donor mean.

Germline CDR1 and CDR2: MNHNS and SASEGT. The CDR3 is made up of 14 amino acids. V shed 5 bases and J shed 0 bases, with 8 bases lying between them. Sequenced input: PBMCs. The chain uses TRBV6-1 and TRBJ1-5; D is unresolved. The source of this sequence is a young woman in good health and CMV-seronegative. CDR3 DNA: TGTGCCAGCAGTAGCTCGGGTAGCAATCAGCCCCAGCATTTT. Protein sequence: CASSSSGSNQPQHF.